This T cell receptor (beta chain) derives from a study of cytomegalovirus exposure and HLA in healthy donors. As concerns this clone: Its antigen is still unknown.

Both 60 Vbeta primers and 13 Jbeta primers went into the PCR. Clones were sequenced by immunoSEQ multiplex PCR, and TCRdb holds only the in-frame ones, with some missing. Altogether around 130,000 clones are present, about 70% being singletons, with the ten largest covering 2.1%. The germline gives CDR1 MDHEN, CDR2 SYDVKM. The CDR3 totals 13 residues. Trimming left V 6 bases short and J 3 bases short, with 12 bases between. Whole-study findings and limits: When analyzed later, a missense DCLRE1C variant was found to be linked to TCR beta V- and J-gene trimming.

Sampled while nominally healthy, donors likely had unrecorded immune exposures. This TCR derives from a woman aged 40 to 50 in good health and CMV-seropositive. The material sequenced was PBMCs. J is TRBJ2-7 and V is TRBV28; D perhaps matches TRBD2 (5 bases). The CDR3 sequence: CASRIATDYEQYF. Here the CDR3 DNA reads TGTGCCAGCAGGATAGCGACCGACTACGAGCAGTACTTC.